This TCR beta chain originates from a study of patients and donors after allogeneic stem cell transplantation. The CDR3 length is 15 residues. Germline assignment: CDR1 MGHRA and CDR2 YSYEKL. Unmatched junction bases numbered 2, after V lost 0 bases and J lost 4 bases. From the RT-PCR reads, TCRdb called clonotypes with MiXCR, one entry per CDR3 protein. The sample includes approximately 430,000 distinct CDR3 sequences, 16% of them seen just once. Sequenced sample: blood, either unsorted or a sorted T cell fraction (not recorded which). The chain links TRBV4-1 to TRBJ2-4, with TRBD2 matching 8 bases. This TCR came from a human donor who was either an allogeneic HSCT recipient or a stem cell or donor lymphocyte infusion donor (not recorded which). It is not recorded whose cells these are; they may come from a transplant donor. CDR3: CASSQDPGGKNIQYF. CDR3 in DNA: TGCGCCAGCAGCCAAGATCCGGGAGGGAAAAACATTCAGTACTTC.